This TCR beta chain was retrieved from a study of technical replicates of blood from several donors (TCRdb year 2017). The library relied on the immunoSEQ multiplex PCR assay. Drawn from immuneACCESS, this table holds only the in-frame rearrangements with V and J called that TCRdb kept. Clones are partly lost; checked studies trace under half to an unresolved V gene and leave the rest unexplained. A total of about 94,000 clones appear in this sample, more than 90% of them only once. The ten largest clones add up to roughly 0.22% of the sample. CDR1 and CDR2 are read off the germline V gene (reference sequence) as PRHDT and FYEKMQ. Trimming costs V 6 bases and J 3 bases, and their ends lie 8 bases apart. From the cysteine through the phenylalanine, the CDR3 covers 12 amino acids. Kept here is only the CDR3 DNA, which spans 36 bases and is read in frame from base 1. The table lists this clone with a few counts. It lacks a known antigen. The record has no base qualities; no much larger clone is one base away.

Sequenced material: T cells isolated from PBMCs. The chain was built from TRBV13 and TRBJ1-1; no D gene can be assigned with confidence. The sequence derives from a human donor in good health. The DNA is as follows: TGTGCCAGCAGTCTAGGCTACACTGAAGCTTTCTTT. It translates to CASSLGYTEAFF.